This T cell receptor beta chain was recorded in a study of T cells expressing NK-cell markers (dated by TCRdb to 2019 to 2021). Background on the whole study: In sorted CD3+CD56+NKG2C+, CD3+CD56+NKG2C- and CD3+CD56-NKG2C+ T-cell subsets from several donors, TCR beta-chain repertoires were profiled. The study sequenced eight donors, all healthy volunteers chosen at random: three men and five women. Libraries were sequenced as 2 x 150 bp reads on Illumina HiSeq 2000/2500, MiSeq or NextSeq. Among the eight sequenced donors, only one was HCMV-seronegative, while the other seven were HCMV-seropositive.

Study-wide conclusions, independent of this receptor: For six donors, the dominant CD3+CD56+NKG2C+ clonotypes were among the top 10 CD8+ clonotypes and accounted for about 1.0-8% of CD8+ T cells. Whether the expanded NKG2C-expressing T cell clones were specific for HCMV antigens was left unclear. Those dominant clonotypes were again the most abundant among CD3+CD56-NKG2C+ cells in several donors, at roughly 25-60.1%.

HCMV-specific IgG was detected in serum with a commercial ELISA kit to determine HCMV serostatus. Ficoll density gradient centrifugation was used to isolate peripheral blood mononuclear cells from blood. To note about this clonotype: Its specific antigen is unknown.

The instrument was an Illumina HiSeq 2000. TCR beta cDNA libraries were made by 5'RACE template switching that added a universal primer site and unique molecular identifiers. Synthesis of cDNA was primed from the TCR beta constant segment and was followed by two consecutive PCR amplification steps. Per the original workflow: Reads were demultiplexed and grouped by UMI with MIGEC, and clonotypes were assembled and quantified with MiTCR. To exclude erroneous sequences, any TCR cDNA sequence not supported by at least two reads was discarded. The tcR package was used for downstream repertoire analysis, and clonotypes were matched across fractions by CDR3 nucleotide sequence plus V segment. VDJmatch was used to annotate antigen specificity against VDJdb, with one amino acid substitution in CDR3 permitted. TCRdb reprocessed the sequencing reads and holds a single record per CDR3 protein sequence, with no DNA. TCRdb, not the original authors, processed these V and J calls. The sample's own table lists 140,000 to 150,000 distinct CDR3 sequences. The top ten clonotypes cover around 12% of the sample.

Reading the germline V gene (reference sequence) gives CDR1 SGHKS and CDR2 YYEKEE. The CDR3, from cysteine to phenylalanine, totals 15 residues. The DNA is unrecorded. Material: blood T cells: a sorted CD56 or NKG2C T cell subset, CD4+ or CD8+ T cells, or bulk PBMC T cells (not recorded which). The receptor was derived from a man aged 18 to 29 in good health. Donor details come from another sample of the same person, matched by shared clones. The chain employs TRBV5-5 and TRBJ2-5; TCRdb's assignment of TRBD1 cannot be checked, as there is no DNA. The CDR3 protein sequence reads: CASRETGVGRETQYF.